One sample yielded the 25 T cell receptor beta chains listed below, sequenced in a study of T cells after somatic rescue of genetic block. Profiling relied on immunoSEQ multiplex PCR, and the TCRdb table lists in-frame clones only, not all of them. The table records approximately 110,000 clones, 75% to 95% of them present only once. Sequenced material: peripheral blood mononuclear cells (PBMCs). Receptors originate from a young woman.

The chain couples TRBV5-1 to TRBJ2-1, with a tentative D call TRBD1 (5 bases). Trimming removed 3 bases from V and 8 bases from J, with 18 bases in between. In germline, CDR1 is SGHRS, CDR2 YFSETQ. The CDR3 loop spans 15 amino acids. The DNA of the CDR3 is TGCGCCAGCAGCTCCCACCGGGCCCAAGGGGATGAGCAGTTCTTC. This encodes CASSSHRAQGDEQFF. The full variable domain, rest sourced from reference TRBV5-1 and TRBJ2-1, is KAGVTQTPRYLIKTRGQQVTLSCSPISGHRSVSWYQQTPGQGLQFLFEYFSETQRNKGNFPGRFSGRQFSNSRSEMNVSTLELGDSALYLCASSSHRAQGDEQFFGPGTRLTVL.

The genes are TRBV4-1 and TRBJ2-7, with 13 bases identical to TRBD2. Germline values: CDR1 MGHRA, CDR2 YSYEKL. The CDR3 is 17 residues long. With V trimmed by 4 bases and J by 2 bases, 8 bases remained unmatched. CDR3 DNA sequence: TGCGCCAGCAGCCTTACTAGCGGGGGGGCCCCGACCTACGAGCAGTACTTC. Translating gives CASSLTSGGAPTYEQYF.

V is TRBV5-4 and J is TRBJ2-3; 10 positions match TRBD2. This CDR3 has 16 amino acids. Trimming cost V 4 bases and J 0 bases; bases outside gene matches: 5. From germline, CDR1 is SGHNT and CDR2 YYREEE (reference sequence). CDR3 bases: TGTGCCAGCAGCGCACCGGGACTAGCGAGCACAGATACGCAGTATTTT. Translating it yields CASSAPGLASTDTQYF. Full variable domain (missing parts from reference TRBV5-4 and TRBJ2-3): ETGVTQSPTHLIKTRGQQVTLRCSSQSGHNTVSWYQQALGQGPQFIFQYYREEENGRGNFPPRFSGLQFPNYSSELNVNALELDDSALYLCASSAPGLASTDTQYFGPGTRLTVL.

The chain combines TRBV7-6 with TRBJ1-1; D is unclear. The germline gives CDR1 SGHVS, CDR2 FNYEAQ. Trimming pared 5 bases from V and 6 bases from J, leaving 16 bases between. CDR3 size: 14 residues. The CDR3 region has the DNA TGTGCCAGCAGCCCCTGGACCCAGCCCCCTGAAGCTTTCTTT. Translation gives CASSPWTQPPEAFF.

This clone has a handful of counts. The rearrangement links TRBV5-4 to TRBJ2-3; 11 bases fit TRBD2. This CDR3 is built from 19 residues. Losses at the gene ends were 0 bases for V and 1 base for J; bases not matched to a gene: 10. Germline-derived CDR1 and CDR2 are SGHNT and YYREEE (reference sequence). For the CDR3, the DNA is TGTGCCAGCAGCTTGGATGGGCGACTAGCGGGACCCCGCACAGATACGCAGTATTTT. Protein: CASSLDGRLAGPRTDTQYF. Full variable domain (outside the CDR3, taken from reference TRBV5-4 and TRBJ2-3): ETGVTQSPTHLIKTRGQQVTLRCSSQSGHNTVSWYQQALGQGPQFIFQYYREEENGRGNFPPRFSGLQFPNYSSELNVNALELDDSALYLCASSLDGRLAGPRTDTQYFGPGTRLTVL.

This clone appeared once. The chain couples TRBV27 to TRBJ2-2; 9 nucleotides line up with TRBD2. The CDR3 spans 15 residues. The germline V gene encodes CDR1 MNHEY and CDR2 SMNVEV (reference sequence). V was clipped by 2 bases and J by 3 bases; unmatched bases: 1. CDR3 residues: CASSLAGGYTGELFF. DNA of the CDR3: TGTGCCAGCAGTTTAGCGGGGGGGTACACCGGGGAGCTGTTTTTT.

The V gene is TRBV2, the J gene TRBJ2-4, with D unresolved. V was trimmed by 6 bases and J by 0 bases, leaving 15 bases between them. This CDR3 spans 16 amino acids. Germline lookup yields CDR1 SNHLY and CDR2 FYNNEI. CDR3 sequence: CASSVESRTAKNIQYF. The CDR3 DNA follows: TGTGCCAGCAGCGTCGAATCTCGGACAGCCAAAAACATTCAGTACTTC.

The chain carries TRBV5-1 and TRBJ2-7, with TRBD2 matching 12 bases. Germline-derived CDR1 and CDR2 are SGHRS and YFSETQ. V was pared by 3 bases and J by 0 bases, with 7 bases of the junction left unmatched. This CDR3 is built from 17 residues. This chain's CDR3 is CASSSGTSGRSSYEQYF. The CDR3 nucleotides read TGCGCCAGCAGCTCCGGGACTAGCGGGCGGAGCTCCTACGAGCAGTACTTC.

The chain has TRBV2 and TRBJ2-1; D is possibly TRBD1 (5 bases). This CDR3 region has 15 residues. V lost 6 bases, J lost 3 bases, and 15 bases lay in between. CDR1 and CDR2 from the germline V gene are SNHLY and FYNNEI. CDR3 sequence (DNA): TGTGCCAGCAGGAGACAGCAAGACTTCTACAATGAGCAGTTCTTC. Translated: CASRRQQDFYNEQFF.

The CDR3 loop reads CASSYSTRGENSPLHF. The DNA for the CDR3 is TGTGCCAGCAGTTACTCCACTCGGGGGGAAAATTCACCCCTCCACTTT. The V and J genes are TRBV6-5 and TRBJ1-6; D is perhaps TRBD1 (5 bases). Germline V gene lookup returns CDR1 MNHEY and CDR2 SVGAGI. The CDR3 has 16 residues. V was clipped by 0 bases and J by 7 bases, with 13 bases between them.

The rearrangement joins TRBV5-1 to TRBJ1-3; D unclear. V was cut by 0 bases and J by 4 bases, with 14 bases left in between. Germline lookup yields CDR1 SGHRS and CDR2 YFSETQ. This CDR3 region has 16 residues. As DNA, the CDR3 is TGCGCCAGCAGCTTGGAGGTGCCTGAAGGAGGAAACACCATATATTTT. As protein: CASSLEVPEGGNTIYF. The full variable domain, completed using reference TRBV5-1 and TRBJ1-3, is KAGVTQTPRYLIKTRGQQVTLSCSPISGHRSVSWYQQTPGQGLQFLFEYFSETQRNKGNFPGRFSGRQFSNSRSEMNVSTLELGDSALYLCASSLEVPEGGNTIYFGEGSWLTVV.

The J gene is TRBJ2-3, the V gene TRBV4-3; 7 bases fit TRBD2. Germline CDR1 and CDR2: LGHNA and YSLEER. CDR3 size: 16 residues. With V trimmed by 0 bases and J by 2 bases, 5 bases remained unmatched. The CDR3, as DNA: TGCGCCAGCAGCCAAGATTCGGGGGGAACCACAGATACGCAGTATTTT. Protein sequence: CASSQDSGGTTDTQYF.

The chain joins TRBV5-5 to TRBJ1-4, with 8 bases matching TRBD1. The germline V gene encodes CDR1 SGHKS and CDR2 YYEKEE (reference sequence). This CDR3 region has 14 residues. V shed 4 bases and J 6 bases; nucleotides not matched to a gene: 5. CDR3 nucleotide sequence: TGTGCCAGCAGCCCGGACAGGGCTTATGAAAAACTGTTTTTT. This gives the protein CASSPDRAYEKLFF.

This chain joins TRBV6-1 and TRBJ2-7; D gene uncertain. Per germline, CDR1 MNHNS and CDR2 SASEGT. The CDR3 runs 13 residues. V was clipped by 3 bases and J by 5 bases, with 11 bases between them. The CDR3, as DNA: TGTGCCAGCAGTGAGGCAGATAATAACGAGCAGTACTTC. Translation: CASSEADNNEQYF.

The chain couples TRBV7-9 to TRBJ1-1; TRBD1 matches 9 bases. Losses at the gene ends were 5 bases for V and 4 bases for J; bases not matched to a gene: 11. CDR1 is SEHNR, CDR2 FQNEAQ, per germline (reference sequence). This CDR3 has 16 residues. For the CDR3, the DNA is TGTGCCAGCAGCCTCCCTCCGGACAGGGGCCCCACTGAAGCTTTCTTT. Translation gives CASSLPPDRGPTEAFF.

The CDR3 bases are TGTGCCAGCAGGTTGCAGGGGCAGGCTTCACCCCTCCACTTT. Translating it yields CASRLQGQASPLHF. This chain links TRBV5-4 with TRBJ1-6; D might be TRBD1 (6 bases). V lost 5 bases to trimming and J lost 9 bases, with 15 bases between them. The CDR3 length is 14 residues. Germline CDR1 is SGHNT and CDR2 is YYREEE (reference sequence).

The chain links TRBV5-1 to TRBJ2-3; possibly TRBD1 or TRBD2 for D (6 bases each). Trimming took off 5 bases at V and 4 bases at J, with 20 bases between the two ends. The germline gives CDR1 SGHRS, CDR2 YFSETQ. This CDR3 is 16 amino acids long. The CDR3 is CASRTTGAMQADTQYF. As DNA, the CDR3 is TGCGCCAGCAGAACCACGGGGGCGATGCAGGCAGATACGCAGTATTTT.

The chain carries TRBV28 and TRBJ1-6; perhaps TRBD1 as D (5 bases). The CDR3 extends over 14 amino acids. Trimming left V 3 bases short and J 6 bases short, with 9 bases between. Germline V CDR1 and CDR2: MDHEN, SYDVKM. The CDR3 spells CASSLGGLNSPLHF. CDR3 DNA sequence: TGTGCCAGCAGTTTGGGGGGTCTTAATTCACCCCTCCACTTT.

V usage is TRBV15 and J usage is TRBJ2-5, with TRBD2 matching 8 bases. In germline, CDR1 is LNHNV, CDR2 YYDKDF (reference sequence). V lost 0 bases and J lost 6; bases outside the gene matches: 6. This CDR3 has 15 amino acids. CDR3 in amino acids: CATSREWGGGQTQYF. Written as DNA, the CDR3 is TGTGCCACCAGCAGAGAGTGGGGCGGGGGGCAGACCCAGTACTTC.

CDR3 DNA: TGCGCCAGCAGCGGGGGGAGGGGGCAGCGACCCTCTGGAAACACCATATATTTT. Translated, it gives CASSGGRGQRPSGNTIYF. This chain connects TRBV4-3 to TRBJ1-3; 7 bases match TRBD1. With V trimmed by 5 bases and J by 0 bases, 13 bases remained unmatched. Germline V lookup: CDR1 LGHNA, CDR2 YSLEER. The CDR3 sequence is 18 residues long.

The genes are TRBV6-4 and TRBJ2-1; 11 nucleotides align to TRBD1. The V segment lost 6 bases and the J segment 4 bases; nucleotides outside the gene matches: 8. The CDR3 is 16 residues long. Looked up from germline, CDR1 is MRHNA and CDR2 is SNTAGT. CDR3 loop: CASSRSGQGGYNEQFF. The CDR3 DNA is TGTGCCAGCAGCCGCTCGGGACAGGGGGGTTACAATGAGCAGTTCTTC.

The V call is TRBV5-6, the J call TRBJ1-1; D is unresolved. The CDR3 loop spans 13 amino acids. CDR1 SGHDT and CDR2 YYEEEE come from the germline V gene. V shed 5 bases and J shed 2 bases, with 10 bases lying between them. In nucleotides, the CDR3 is TGTGCCAGCAGGGGTAGGGATAACACTGAAGCTTTCTTT. Translation gives CASRGRDNTEAFF.

This clone was recorded a few times. The chain has TRBV2 and TRBJ1-1; 9 bases map to TRBD1. The CDR3 is made up of 15 amino acids. Trimming removed 7 bases from V and 4 bases from J; junction bases left unmatched: 10. Germline loops: CDR1 SNHLY, CDR2 FYNNEI. This chain's CDR3 is CASTQGQGMGTEAFF. The CDR3 DNA reads as TGTGCCAGCACCCAAGGACAGGGGATGGGCACTGAAGCTTTCTTT.

J is TRBJ1-5 and V is TRBV4-3; D gene ambiguous. CDR1 and CDR2 (germline): LGHNA, YSLEER. The ends were cut back, 2 bases at V and 6 bases at J, with 20 bases in the middle. CDR3 length: 17 residues. CDR3: CASSQKREAPMGQPQHF. CDR3 DNA: TGCGCCAGCAGCCAAAAAAGGGAGGCACCGATGGGTCAGCCCCAGCATTTT.

V usage is TRBV12-5 and J usage is TRBJ2-1, with D maybe TRBD2 (6 bases). The CDR3 spans 14 residues. Trimming took off 5 bases at V and 0 bases at J, with 8 bases between the two ends. The germline V gene encodes CDR1 LGHNT and CDR2 FRNRAP. CDR3 nucleotides: TGTGCTAGTGGTACTAGCAACTCCTACAATGAGCAGTTCTTC. Translation: CASGTSNSYNEQFF.